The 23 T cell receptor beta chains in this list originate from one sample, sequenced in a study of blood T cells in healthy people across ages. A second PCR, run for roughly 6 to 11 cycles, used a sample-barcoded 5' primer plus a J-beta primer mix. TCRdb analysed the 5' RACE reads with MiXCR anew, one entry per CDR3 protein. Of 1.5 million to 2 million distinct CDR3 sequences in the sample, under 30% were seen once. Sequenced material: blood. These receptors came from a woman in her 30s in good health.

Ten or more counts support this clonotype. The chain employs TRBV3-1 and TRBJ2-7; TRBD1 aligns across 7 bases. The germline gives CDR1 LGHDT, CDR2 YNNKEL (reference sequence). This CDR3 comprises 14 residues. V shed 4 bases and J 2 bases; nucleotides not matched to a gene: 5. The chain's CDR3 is CASSLRGNPYEQYF. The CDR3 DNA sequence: TGTGCCAGCAGCCTCAGGGGGAACCCCTACGAGCAGTACTTC.

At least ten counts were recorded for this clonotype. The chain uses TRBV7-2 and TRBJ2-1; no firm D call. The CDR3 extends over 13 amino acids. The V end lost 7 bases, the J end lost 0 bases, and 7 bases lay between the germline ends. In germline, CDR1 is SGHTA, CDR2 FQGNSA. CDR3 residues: CASTDLSYNEQFF. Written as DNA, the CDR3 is TGTGCCAGCACCGATCTCTCCTACAATGAGCAGTTCTTC.

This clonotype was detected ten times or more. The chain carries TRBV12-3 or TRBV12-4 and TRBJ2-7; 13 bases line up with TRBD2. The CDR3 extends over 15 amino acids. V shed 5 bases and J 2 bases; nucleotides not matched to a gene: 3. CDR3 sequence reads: CASSGLAGVTYEQYF. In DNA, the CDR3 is TGTGCCAGCAGTGGACTAGCGGGAGTCACCTACGAGCAGTACTTC.

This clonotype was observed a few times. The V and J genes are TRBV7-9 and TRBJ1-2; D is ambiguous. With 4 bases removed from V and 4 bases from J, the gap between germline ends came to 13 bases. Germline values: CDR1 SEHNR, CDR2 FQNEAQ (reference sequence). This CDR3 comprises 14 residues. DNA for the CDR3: TGTGCCAGCAGCTCCGACTCACCCTCCTATGGCTACACCTTC. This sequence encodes CASSSDSPSYGYTF.

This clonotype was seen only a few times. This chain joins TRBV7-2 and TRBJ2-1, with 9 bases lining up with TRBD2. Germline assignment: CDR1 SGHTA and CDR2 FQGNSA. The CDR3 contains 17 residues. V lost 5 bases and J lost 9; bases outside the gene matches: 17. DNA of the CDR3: TGTGCCAGCAGCCCCCGAGGTTTGGCGGGAGGGGCGGGTGAGCAGTTCTTC. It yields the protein CASSPRGLAGGAGEQFF.

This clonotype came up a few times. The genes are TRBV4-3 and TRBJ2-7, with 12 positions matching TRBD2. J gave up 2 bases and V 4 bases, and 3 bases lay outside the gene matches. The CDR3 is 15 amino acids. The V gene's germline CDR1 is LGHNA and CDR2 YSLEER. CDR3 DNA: TGCGCCAGCAGCCGACTAGCGGGAGAACCCTACGAGCAGTACTTC. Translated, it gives CASSRLAGEPYEQYF.

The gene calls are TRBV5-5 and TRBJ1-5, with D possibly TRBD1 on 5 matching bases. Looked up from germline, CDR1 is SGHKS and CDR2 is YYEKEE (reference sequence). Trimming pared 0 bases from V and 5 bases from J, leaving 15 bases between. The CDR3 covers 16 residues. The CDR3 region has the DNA TGTGCCAGCAGCTTGGCAACAGACAGCTACGATCAGCCCCAGCATTTT. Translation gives CASSLATDSYDQPQHF.

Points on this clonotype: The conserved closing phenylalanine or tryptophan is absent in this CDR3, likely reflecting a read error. The CDR3 nucleotides read TGTGCCAGCAGCCTCTACACAGATACGCAGTATTGT. Protein sequence: CASSLYTDTQYC. V is TRBV27 and J is TRBJ2-3; D remains unclear. The CDR3 spans 12 residues. Between the trimmed V and J ends, which lost 6 bases and 2 bases, there was a span of 6 bases. In germline, CDR1 is MNHEY, CDR2 SMNVEV (reference sequence).

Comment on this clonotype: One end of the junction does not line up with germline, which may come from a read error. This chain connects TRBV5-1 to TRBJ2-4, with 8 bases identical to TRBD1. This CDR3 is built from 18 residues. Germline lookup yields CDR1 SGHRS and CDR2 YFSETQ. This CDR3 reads CASGLEAWRTGAKNIQYF. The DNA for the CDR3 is TGCGCCAGCGGCTTGGAGGCCTGGAGGACAGGGGCCAAAAACATTCAGTACTTC.

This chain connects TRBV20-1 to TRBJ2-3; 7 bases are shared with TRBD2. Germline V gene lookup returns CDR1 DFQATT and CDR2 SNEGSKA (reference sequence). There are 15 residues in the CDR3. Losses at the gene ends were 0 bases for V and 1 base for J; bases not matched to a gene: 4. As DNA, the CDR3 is TGCAGTGCTAGAGATCTCGCGGGGGGCACAGATACGCAGTATTTT. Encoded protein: CSARDLAGGTDTQYF.

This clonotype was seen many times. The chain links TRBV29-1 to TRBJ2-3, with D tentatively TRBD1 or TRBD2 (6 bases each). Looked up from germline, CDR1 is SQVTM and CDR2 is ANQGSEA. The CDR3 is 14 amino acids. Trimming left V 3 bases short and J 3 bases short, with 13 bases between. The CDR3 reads CSVDYRGDTDTQYF. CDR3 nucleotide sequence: TGCAGCGTTGATTATAGGGGGGATACAGATACGCAGTATTTT.

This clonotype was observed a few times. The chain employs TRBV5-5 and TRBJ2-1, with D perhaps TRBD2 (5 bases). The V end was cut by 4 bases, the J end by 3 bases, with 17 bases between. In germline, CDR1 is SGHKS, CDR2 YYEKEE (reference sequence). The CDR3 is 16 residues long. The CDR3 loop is CASSVRASEVYNEQFF. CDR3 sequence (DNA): TGTGCCAGCAGCGTCCGGGCCTCGGAGGTCTACAATGAGCAGTTCTTC.

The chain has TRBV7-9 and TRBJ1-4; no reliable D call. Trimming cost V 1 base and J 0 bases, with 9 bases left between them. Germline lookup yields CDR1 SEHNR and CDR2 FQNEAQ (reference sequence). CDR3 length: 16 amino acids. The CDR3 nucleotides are TGTGCCAGCAGCTTAGGATCTCTCGCAACTAATGAAAAACTGTTTTTT. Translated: CASSLGSLATNEKLFF.

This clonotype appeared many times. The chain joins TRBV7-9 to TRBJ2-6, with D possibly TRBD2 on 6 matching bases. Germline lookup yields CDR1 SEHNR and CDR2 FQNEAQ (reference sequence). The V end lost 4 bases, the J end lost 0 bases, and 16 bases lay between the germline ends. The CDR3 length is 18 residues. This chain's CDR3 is CASSSWGDRDSGANVLTF. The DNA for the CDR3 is TGTGCCAGCAGCTCGTGGGGGGATAGAGACTCTGGGGCCAACGTCCTGACTTTC.

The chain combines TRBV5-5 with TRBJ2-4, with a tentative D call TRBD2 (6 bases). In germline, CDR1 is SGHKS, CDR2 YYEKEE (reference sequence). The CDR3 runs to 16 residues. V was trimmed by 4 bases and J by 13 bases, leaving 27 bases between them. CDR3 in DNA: TGTGCCAGCAGCCCGTTGGGGGTAGGGGTGGACTATGAGCAGTACTTC. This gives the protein CASSPLGVGVDYEQYF.

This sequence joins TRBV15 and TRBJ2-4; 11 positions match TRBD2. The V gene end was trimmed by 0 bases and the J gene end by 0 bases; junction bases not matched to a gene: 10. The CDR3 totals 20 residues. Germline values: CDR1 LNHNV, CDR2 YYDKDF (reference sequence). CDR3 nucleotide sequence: TGTGCCACCAGCAGAGACTCAGTACTAGCGGGGGTACTAGCCAAAAACATTCAGTACTTC. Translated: CATSRDSVLAGVLAKNIQYF.

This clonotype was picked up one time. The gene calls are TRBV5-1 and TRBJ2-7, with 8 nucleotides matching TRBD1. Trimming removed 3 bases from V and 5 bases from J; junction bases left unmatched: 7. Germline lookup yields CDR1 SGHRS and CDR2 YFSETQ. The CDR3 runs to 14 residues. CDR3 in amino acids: CASSWNRGIDEQYF. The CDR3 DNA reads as TGCGCCAGCAGCTGGAACAGGGGGATCGACGAGCAGTACTTC. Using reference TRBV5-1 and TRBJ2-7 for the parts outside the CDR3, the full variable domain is KAGVTQTPRYLIKTRGQQVTLSCSPISGHRSVSWYQQTPGQGLQFLFEYFSETQRNKGNFPGRFSGRQFSNSRSEMNVSTLELGDSALYLCASSWNRGIDEQYFGPGTRLTVT.

CDR3 coding DNA: TGCAACGCCTGTGGTAGCGGGACCTACGAGCAGTACTTC. Amino acid sequence: CNACGSGTYEQYF. The genes are TRBV29-1 and TRBJ2-7; 8 bases are shared with TRBD2. This CDR3 has 13 amino acids. CDR1 and CDR2 from the germline V gene are SQVTM and ANQGSEA.

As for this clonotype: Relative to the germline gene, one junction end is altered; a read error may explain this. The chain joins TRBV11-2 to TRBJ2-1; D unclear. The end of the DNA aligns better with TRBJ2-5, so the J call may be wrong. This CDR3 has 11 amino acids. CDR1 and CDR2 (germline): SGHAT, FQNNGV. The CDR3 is CACSSLIPQYF. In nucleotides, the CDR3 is TGTGCCTGCAGCTCCCTCATTCCCCAGTACTTC.

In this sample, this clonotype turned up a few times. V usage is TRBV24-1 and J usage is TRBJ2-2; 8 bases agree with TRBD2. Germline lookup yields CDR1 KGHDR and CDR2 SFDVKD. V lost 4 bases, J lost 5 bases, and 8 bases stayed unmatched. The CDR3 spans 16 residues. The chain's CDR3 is CATSDPGGGSTGELFF. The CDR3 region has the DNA TGTGCCACCAGTGACCCGGGGGGGGGTTCAACCGGGGAGCTGTTTTTT.

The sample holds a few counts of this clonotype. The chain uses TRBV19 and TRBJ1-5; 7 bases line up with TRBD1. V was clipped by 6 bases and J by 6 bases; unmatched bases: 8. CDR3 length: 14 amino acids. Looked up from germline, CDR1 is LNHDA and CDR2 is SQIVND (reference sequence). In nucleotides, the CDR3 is TGTGCCAGTAGCGACCGACAGGGAAGTCAGCCCCAGCATTTT. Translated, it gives CASSDRQGSQPQHF.

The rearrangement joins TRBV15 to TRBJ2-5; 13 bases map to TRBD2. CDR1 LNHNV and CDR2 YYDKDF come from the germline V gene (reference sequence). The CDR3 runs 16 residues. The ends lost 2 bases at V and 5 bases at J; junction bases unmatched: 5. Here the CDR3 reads CATSRRTSGSRETQYF. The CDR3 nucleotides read TGTGCCACCAGCAGAAGGACTAGCGGGAGTCGGGAGACCCAGTACTTC.

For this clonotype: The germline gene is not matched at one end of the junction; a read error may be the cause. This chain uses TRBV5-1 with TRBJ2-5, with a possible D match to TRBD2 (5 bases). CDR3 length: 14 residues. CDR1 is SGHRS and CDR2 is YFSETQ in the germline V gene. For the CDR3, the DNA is TGCGCCAGCAGTTTGGAGCGGAGCGAAGAGACCCAGTACTTC. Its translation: CASSLERSEETQYF.